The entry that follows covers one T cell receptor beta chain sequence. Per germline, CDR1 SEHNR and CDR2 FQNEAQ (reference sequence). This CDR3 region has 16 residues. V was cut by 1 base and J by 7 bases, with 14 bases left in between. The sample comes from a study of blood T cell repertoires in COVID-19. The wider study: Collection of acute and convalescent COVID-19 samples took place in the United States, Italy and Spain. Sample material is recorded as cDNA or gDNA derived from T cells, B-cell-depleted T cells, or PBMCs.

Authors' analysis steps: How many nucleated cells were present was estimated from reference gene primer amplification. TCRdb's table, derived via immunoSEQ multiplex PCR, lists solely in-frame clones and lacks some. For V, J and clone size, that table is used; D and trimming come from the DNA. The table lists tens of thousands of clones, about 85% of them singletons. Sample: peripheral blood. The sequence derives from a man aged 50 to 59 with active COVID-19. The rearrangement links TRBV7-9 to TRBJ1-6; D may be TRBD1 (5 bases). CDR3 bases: TGTGCCAGCAGCTTAGACGAGGGGAGCGGGAATTCACCCCTCCACTTT. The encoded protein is CASSLDEGSGNSPLHF. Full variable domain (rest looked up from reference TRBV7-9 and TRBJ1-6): DTGVSQNPRHKITKRGQNVTFRCDPISEHNRLYWYRQTLGQGPEFLTYFQNEAQLEKSRLLSDRFSAERPKGSFSTLEIQRTEQGDSAMYLCASSLDEGSGNSPLHFGNGTRLTVT.